This T cell receptor (beta chain) is drawn from a study of blood T cell repertoires in COVID-19. The wider study: Some COVID-19 samples were acute and others convalescent; all came from the United States, Italy and Spain. The cDNA or gDNA used as material had been derived from T cells, B-cell-depleted T cells, or PBMCs.

Method: immunoSEQ multiplex PCR; TCRdb's copy keeps in-frame clones and lacks some. The sample holds approximately 200,000 clones, approximately 82% seen once. The V gene's germline CDR1 is MNHNY and CDR2 SVGAGI (reference sequence). There are 14 residues in the CDR3. Trimming stripped 8 bases from V and 10 bases from J, with 18 bases between. The sample was peripheral blood. The rearrangement uses TRBV6-6 and TRBJ1-6; no clear D. The clonotype comes from a human donor with acute or convalescent COVID-19. The donor label of this sample is uncertain. CDR3 bases: TGTGCCAGCGTGGGGTCCGTGTCGGGGTCACCCCTCCACTTT. This translates into CASVGSVSGSPLHF.